This entry describes one T cell receptor beta chain. Its antigen remains unknown. The data were obtained in a study of PD-1 blockade in classical Hodgkin lymphoma. The CDR3 totals 18 residues. CDR1 SGHRS and CDR2 YFSETQ come from the germline V gene. The V gene lost 5 bases and the J gene lost 0 bases, with 21 bases spanning the gap. The assay was immunoSEQ multiplex PCR, and TCRdb's table has in-frame clones only and misses some. The data hold around 13,000 clones, with approximately 90% observed a single time. In every patient, relapse followed autologous stem cell transplantation, while exposure to brentuximab vedotin differed. Progressive disease, partial response or complete response was each patient's best response. Study-level findings and limits: Causes of the repertoire differences remain undefined, possibly disease activity or prior therapy. Individuals who commenced nivolumab within less than 1 year of ASCT were excluded. TCR diversity rose significantly by C4D1 in CD4+ but not CD8+ cells.

The source of this sequence is a human donor with classical Hodgkin lymphoma. The sequences come from peripheral blood mononuclear cells (PBMCs), collected at baseline. J is TRBJ2-4 and V is TRBV5-1; no clear D. The CDR3 here is CASRPDGGAALAKNIQYF. The CDR3 DNA reads as TGCGCCAGCAGACCAGACGGCGGTGCGGCTCTAGCCAAAAACATTCAGTACTTC.